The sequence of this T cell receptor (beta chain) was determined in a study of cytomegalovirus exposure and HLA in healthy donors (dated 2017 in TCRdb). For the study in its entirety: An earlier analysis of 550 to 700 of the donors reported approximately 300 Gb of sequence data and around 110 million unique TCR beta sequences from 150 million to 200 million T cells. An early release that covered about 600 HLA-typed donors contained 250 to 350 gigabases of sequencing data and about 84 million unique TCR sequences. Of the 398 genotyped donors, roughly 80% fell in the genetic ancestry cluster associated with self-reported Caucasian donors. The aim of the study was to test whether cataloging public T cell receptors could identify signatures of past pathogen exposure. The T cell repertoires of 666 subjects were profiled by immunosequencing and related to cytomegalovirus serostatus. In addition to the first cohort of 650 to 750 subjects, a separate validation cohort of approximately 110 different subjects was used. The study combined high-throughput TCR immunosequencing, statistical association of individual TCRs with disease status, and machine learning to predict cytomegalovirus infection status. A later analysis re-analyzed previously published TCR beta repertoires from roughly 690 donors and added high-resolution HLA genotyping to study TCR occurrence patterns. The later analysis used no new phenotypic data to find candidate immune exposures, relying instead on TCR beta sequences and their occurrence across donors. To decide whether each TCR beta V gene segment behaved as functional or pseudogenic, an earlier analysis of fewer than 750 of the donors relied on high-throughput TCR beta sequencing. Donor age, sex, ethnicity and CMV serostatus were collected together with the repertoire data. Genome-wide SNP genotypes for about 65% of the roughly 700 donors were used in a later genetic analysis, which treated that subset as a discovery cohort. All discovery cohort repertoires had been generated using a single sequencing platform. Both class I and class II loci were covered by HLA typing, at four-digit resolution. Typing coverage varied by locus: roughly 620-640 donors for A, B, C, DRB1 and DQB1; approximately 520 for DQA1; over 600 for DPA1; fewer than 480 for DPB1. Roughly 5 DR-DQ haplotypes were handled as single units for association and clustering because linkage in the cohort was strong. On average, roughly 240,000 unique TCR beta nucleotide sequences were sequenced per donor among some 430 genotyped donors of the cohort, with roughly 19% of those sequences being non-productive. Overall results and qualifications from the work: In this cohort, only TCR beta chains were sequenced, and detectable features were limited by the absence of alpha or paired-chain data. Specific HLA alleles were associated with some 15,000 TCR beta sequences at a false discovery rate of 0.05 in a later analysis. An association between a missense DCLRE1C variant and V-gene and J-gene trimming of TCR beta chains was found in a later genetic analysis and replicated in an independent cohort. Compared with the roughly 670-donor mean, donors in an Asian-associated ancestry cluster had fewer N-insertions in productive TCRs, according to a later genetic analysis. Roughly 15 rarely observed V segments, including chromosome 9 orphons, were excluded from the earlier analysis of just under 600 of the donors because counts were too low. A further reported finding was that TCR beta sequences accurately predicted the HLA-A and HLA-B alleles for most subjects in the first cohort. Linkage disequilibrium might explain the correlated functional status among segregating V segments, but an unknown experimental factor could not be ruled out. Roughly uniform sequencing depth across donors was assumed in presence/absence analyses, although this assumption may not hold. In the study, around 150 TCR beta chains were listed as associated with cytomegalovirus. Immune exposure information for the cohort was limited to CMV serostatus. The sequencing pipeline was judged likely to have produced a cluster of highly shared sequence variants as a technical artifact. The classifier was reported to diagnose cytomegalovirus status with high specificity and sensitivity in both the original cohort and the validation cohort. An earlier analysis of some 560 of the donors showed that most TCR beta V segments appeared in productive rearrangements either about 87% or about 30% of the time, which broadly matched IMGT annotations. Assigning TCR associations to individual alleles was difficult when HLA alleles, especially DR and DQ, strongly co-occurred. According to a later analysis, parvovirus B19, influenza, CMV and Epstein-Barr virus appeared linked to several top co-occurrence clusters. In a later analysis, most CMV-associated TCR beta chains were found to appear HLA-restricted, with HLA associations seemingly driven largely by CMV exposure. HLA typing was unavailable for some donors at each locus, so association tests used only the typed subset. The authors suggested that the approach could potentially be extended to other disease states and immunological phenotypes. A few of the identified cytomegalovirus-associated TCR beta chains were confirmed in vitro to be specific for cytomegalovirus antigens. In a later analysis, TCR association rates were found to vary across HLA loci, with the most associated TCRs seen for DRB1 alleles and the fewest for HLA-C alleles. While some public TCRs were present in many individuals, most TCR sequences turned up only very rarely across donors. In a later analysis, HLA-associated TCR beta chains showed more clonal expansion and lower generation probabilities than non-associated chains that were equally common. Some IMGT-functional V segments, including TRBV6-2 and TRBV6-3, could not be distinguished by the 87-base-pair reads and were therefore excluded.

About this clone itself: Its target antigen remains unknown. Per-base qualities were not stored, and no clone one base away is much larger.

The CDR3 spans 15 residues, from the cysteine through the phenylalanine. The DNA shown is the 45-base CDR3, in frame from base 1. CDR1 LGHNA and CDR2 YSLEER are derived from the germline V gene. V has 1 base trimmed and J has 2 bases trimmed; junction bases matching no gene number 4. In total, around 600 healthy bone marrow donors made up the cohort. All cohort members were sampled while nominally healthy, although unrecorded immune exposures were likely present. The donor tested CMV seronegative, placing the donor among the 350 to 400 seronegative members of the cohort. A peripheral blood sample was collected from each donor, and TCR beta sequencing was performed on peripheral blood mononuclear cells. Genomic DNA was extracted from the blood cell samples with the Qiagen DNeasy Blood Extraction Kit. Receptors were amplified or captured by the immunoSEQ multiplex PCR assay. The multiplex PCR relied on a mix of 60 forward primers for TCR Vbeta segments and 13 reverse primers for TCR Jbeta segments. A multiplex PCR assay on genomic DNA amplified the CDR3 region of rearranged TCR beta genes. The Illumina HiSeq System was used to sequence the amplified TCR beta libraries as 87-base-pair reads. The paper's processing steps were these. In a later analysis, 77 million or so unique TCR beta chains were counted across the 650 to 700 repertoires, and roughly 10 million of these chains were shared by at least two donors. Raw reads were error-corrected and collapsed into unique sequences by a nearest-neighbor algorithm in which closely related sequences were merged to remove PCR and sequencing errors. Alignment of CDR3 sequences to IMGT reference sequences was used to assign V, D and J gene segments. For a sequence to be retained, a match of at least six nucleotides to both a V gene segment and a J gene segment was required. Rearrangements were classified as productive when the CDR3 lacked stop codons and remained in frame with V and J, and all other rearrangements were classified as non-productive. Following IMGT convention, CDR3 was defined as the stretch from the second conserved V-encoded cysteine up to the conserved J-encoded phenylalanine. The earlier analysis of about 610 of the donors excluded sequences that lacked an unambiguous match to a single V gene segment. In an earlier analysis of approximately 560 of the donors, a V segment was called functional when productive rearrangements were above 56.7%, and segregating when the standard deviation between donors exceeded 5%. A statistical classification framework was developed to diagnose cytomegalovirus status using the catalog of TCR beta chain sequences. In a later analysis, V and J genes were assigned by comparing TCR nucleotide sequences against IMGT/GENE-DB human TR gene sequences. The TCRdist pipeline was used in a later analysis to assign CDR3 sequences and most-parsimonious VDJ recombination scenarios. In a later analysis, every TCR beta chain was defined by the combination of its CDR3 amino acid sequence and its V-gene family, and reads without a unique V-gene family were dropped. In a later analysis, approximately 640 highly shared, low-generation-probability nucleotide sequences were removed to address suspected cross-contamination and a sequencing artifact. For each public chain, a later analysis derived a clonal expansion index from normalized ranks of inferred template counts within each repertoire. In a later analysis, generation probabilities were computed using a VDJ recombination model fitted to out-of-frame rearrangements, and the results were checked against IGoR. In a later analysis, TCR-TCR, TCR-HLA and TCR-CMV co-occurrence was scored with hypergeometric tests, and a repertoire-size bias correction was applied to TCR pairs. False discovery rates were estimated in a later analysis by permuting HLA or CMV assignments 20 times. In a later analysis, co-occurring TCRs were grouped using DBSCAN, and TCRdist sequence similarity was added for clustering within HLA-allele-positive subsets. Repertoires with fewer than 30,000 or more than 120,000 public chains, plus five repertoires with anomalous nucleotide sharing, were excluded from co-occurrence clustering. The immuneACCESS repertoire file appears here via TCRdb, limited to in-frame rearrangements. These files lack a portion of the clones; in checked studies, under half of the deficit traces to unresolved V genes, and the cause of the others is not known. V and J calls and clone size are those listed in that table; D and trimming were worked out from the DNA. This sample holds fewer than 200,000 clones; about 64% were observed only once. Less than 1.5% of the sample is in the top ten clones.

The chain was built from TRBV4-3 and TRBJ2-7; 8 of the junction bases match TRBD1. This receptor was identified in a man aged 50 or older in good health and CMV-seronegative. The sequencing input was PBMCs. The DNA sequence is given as TGCGCCAGCAGCCAAGGTCGGGGACAGGCCTACGAGCAGTACTTC. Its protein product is CASSQGRGQAYEQYF.